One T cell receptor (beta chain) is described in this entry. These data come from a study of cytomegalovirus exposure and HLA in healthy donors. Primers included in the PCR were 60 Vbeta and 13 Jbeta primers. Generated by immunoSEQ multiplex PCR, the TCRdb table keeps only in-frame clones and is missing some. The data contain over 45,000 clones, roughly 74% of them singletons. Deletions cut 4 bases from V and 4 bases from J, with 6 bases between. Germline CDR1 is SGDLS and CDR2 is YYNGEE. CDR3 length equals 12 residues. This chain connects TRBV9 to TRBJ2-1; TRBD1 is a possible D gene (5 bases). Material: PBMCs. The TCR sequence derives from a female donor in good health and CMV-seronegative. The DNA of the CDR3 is TGTGCCAGCAGCCCAGGGTACAATGAGCAGTTCTTC. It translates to CASSPGYNEQFF.